This TCR beta chain comes out of a study of neoadjuvant anti-PD-1 for oral cavity cancer. Germline CDR1 and CDR2: SGHNT and YYREEE (reference sequence). This CDR3 is 13 amino acids long. Trimming took off 0 bases at V and 5 bases at J, with 8 bases between the two ends. Sequenced by immunoSEQ multiplex PCR; TCRdb stores in-frame clones only, minus some. The repertoire includes roughly 13,000 clones, 75% of them detected once, and 2% to 2.5% sits in the top ten. Time point indicated: after neoadjuvant nivolumab, at surgical resection. The specimen was PBMCs, collected after nivolumab (anti-PD-1) treatment. The chain is built from TRBV5-4 and TRBJ1-2; D not certain. This receptor was obtained from a person aged 40 to 85 with oral cavity squamous cell carcinoma. This CDR3 reads CASSLAGDYGYTF. The CDR3 DNA sequence: TGTGCCAGCAGCTTGGCTGGGGATTATGGCTACACCTTC. Using reference TRBV5-4 and TRBJ1-2 for the parts outside the CDR3, the full variable domain is ETGVTQSPTHLIKTRGQQVTLRCSSQSGHNTVSWYQQALGQGPQFIFQYYREEENGRGNFPPRFSGLQFPNYSSELNVNALELDDSALYLCASSLAGDYGYTFGSGTRLTVV.